One and the same sample provided the 21 T cell receptor beta chains below, sequenced in a study of cytomegalovirus exposure and HLA in healthy donors. Produced via immunoSEQ multiplex PCR; TCRdb's table is partial and in-frame only. This sample has 150,000 or so clones, with about 85% found just once. Sequenced: PBMCs. The receptors were sampled from a man aged 25 to 45 in good health and CMV-seropositive.

In the case of this clone: The germline gene is not matched at one end of the junction; a read error may be the cause. The rearrangement uses TRBV19 and TRBJ2-3; D is unresolved. Germline loops: CDR1 LNHDA, CDR2 SQIVND (reference sequence). The CDR3 consists of 13 residues. The CDR3 reads CASSRLSTDTQYF. In nucleotides, the CDR3 is TGTGCCAGTAGTAGGCTAAGCACAGATACCCAGTATTTT.

This clone was seen only once. The V gene is TRBV7-2, the J gene TRBJ1-3, with 9 bases identical to TRBD1. Per the germline V gene, CDR1 is SGHTA and CDR2 is FQGNSA. This CDR3 is built from 15 residues. The trim removed 3 bases at V and 8 bases at J, leaving 8 bases unmatched. The CDR3 region is CASSFTPGQGYTIYF. DNA of the CDR3: TGTGCCAGCAGCTTTACCCCGGGACAGGGATACACCATATATTTT.

The genes are TRBV28 and TRBJ2-7; D not certain. Trimming took off 9 bases at V and 7 bases at J, with 13 bases between the two ends. The germline V gene has CDR1 MDHEN and CDR2 SYDVKM. This CDR3 is built from 11 residues. In DNA form, the CDR3 reads TGTGCCAGTTCCTCCGACGGGGAGCAGTACTTC. It yields the protein CASSSDGEQYF.

J is TRBJ1-5 and V is TRBV27; 9 nucleotides line up with TRBD1. V trimming: 5 bases; J trimming: 5 bases; junction bases outside the gene matches: 7. Germline assignment: CDR1 MNHEY and CDR2 SMNVEV (reference sequence). The CDR3 is 15 amino acids. The CDR3 sequence: CASSPTDRGYQPQHF. The CDR3 DNA reads TGTGCCAGCAGTCCCACGGACAGGGGCTATCAGCCCCAGCATTTT.

The V gene is TRBV5-5, the J gene TRBJ2-1; 8 nucleotides line up with TRBD2. This CDR3 comprises 16 residues. CDR1 and CDR2 from the germline V gene are SGHKS and YYEKEE (reference sequence). V shed 5 bases and J 5 bases; nucleotides not matched to a gene: 12. The CDR3 sequence: CASSTGPGLADNEQFF. The CDR3 bases are TGTGCCAGCAGTACGGGTCCCGGACTAGCCGACAATGAGCAGTTCTTC.

This clone has just one count. This chain joins TRBV29-1 and TRBJ2-1; unclear D gene. Per the germline V gene, CDR1 is SQVTM and CDR2 is ANQGSEA. This CDR3 comprises 14 residues. Trimming shortened V by 6 bases and J by 5 bases, and 17 bases separated the two germline ends. The CDR3 spells CSVLPGSYNNEQFF. CDR3 in DNA: TGCAGCGTCCTTCCAGGATCCTACAACAATGAGCAGTTCTTC.

This clone came up a few times. The V and J genes are TRBV9 and TRBJ1-6; a weak D match, TRBD1 (5 bases). Germline V gene sequence: CDR1 SGDLS, CDR2 YYNGEE. This CDR3 is 14 amino acids long. V lost 4 bases and J lost 4, with 9 bases in between. Here the CDR3 reads CASSPGGYNSPLHF. As DNA, the CDR3 is TGTGCCAGCAGCCCCGGGGGGTATAATTCACCCCTCCACTTT.

CDR3 in amino acids: CAWSDRGAYEQYF. The CDR3 DNA follows: TGTGCCTGGAGTGATAGGGGTGCCTACGAGCAGTACTTC. The rearrangement links TRBV30 to TRBJ2-7, with D tentatively TRBD1 (5 bases). V lost 1 base to trimming and J lost 2 bases, with 9 bases between them. Germline CDR1 is GTSNPN and CDR2 is SVGIG (reference sequence). The CDR3 has 13 residues.

The J gene is TRBJ1-6, the V gene TRBV19; D is perhaps TRBD1 (5 bases). This CDR3 spans 18 amino acids. CDR1 and CDR2 (germline): LNHDA, SQIVND (reference sequence). V gave up 3 bases and J gave up 0 bases, with 15 bases separating them. Written as DNA, the CDR3 is TGTGCCAGTAGTATCGGGGGACTGTCGAGCTCCTATAATTCACCCCTCCACTTT. Translation gives CASSIGGLSSSYNSPLHF.

The rearrangement joins TRBV29-1 to TRBJ2-5, with a tentative D call TRBD1 (6 bases). Germline loops: CDR1 SQVTM, CDR2 ANQGSEA. The V end was cut by 6 bases, the J end by 5 bases, with 13 bases between. This CDR3 is built from 12 residues. The CDR3 DNA reads TGCAGCGTGAAACAGGGAGACGAGACCCAGTACTTC. It is translated as CSVKQGDETQYF.

J is TRBJ1-5 and V is TRBV9, with D unresolved. V lost 3 bases and J lost 3, with 10 bases in between. The germline V gene encodes CDR1 SGDLS and CDR2 YYNGEE. The CDR3 has 14 amino acids. The CDR3 sequence is CASSARQDNQPQHF. The CDR3 bases are TGTGCCAGCAGCGCAAGACAAGACAATCAGCCCCAGCATTTT.

The CDR3 DNA is TGTGCCAGCAGCTTAGCAGGGGGTGATGGCTACACCTTC. Translation: CASSLAGGDGYTF. This sequence joins TRBV7-9 and TRBJ1-2; D possibly corresponds to TRBD1 (6 bases). V lost 0 bases to trimming and J lost 6 bases, with 8 bases between them. The CDR3 runs to 13 residues. The germline gives CDR1 SEHNR, CDR2 FQNEAQ (reference sequence).

This rearrangement joins TRBV6-6 to TRBJ1-4; D remains unclear. V gave up 0 bases and J gave up 0 bases, with 8 bases separating them. The CDR3 is made up of 16 amino acids. Looked up from germline, CDR1 is MNHNY and CDR2 is SVGAGI (reference sequence). CDR3 coding DNA: TGTGCCAGCAGTTACTCGGCCAGTGCAACTAATGAAAAACTGTTTTTT. Its translation is CASSYSASATNEKLFF.

The genes are TRBV10-3 and TRBJ1-5; D perhaps matches TRBD1 (5 bases). The CDR3 length is 14 residues. The germline V and J ends were trimmed by 8 bases and 6 bases, with 17 bases remaining between them. The V gene's germline CDR1 is ENHRY and CDR2 SYGVKD. CDR3 sequence: CAIGGEGLGQPQHF. In DNA form, the CDR3 reads TGTGCCATCGGTGGTGAGGGACTGGGTCAGCCCCAGCATTTT.

This chain links TRBV30 with TRBJ2-5; 10 nucleotides agree with TRBD2. V lost 6 bases to trimming and J lost 2 bases; unmatched junction nucleotides: 3. The CDR3 sequence is 13 residues long. Germline V gene sequence: CDR1 GTSNPN, CDR2 SVGIG (reference sequence). CDR3 in DNA: TGTGCCTGCGGGACTAGCGTTCAAGAGACCCAGTACTTC. Its protein product is CACGTSVQETQYF. Variable domain in full (rest from reference TRBV30 and TRBJ2-5): SQTIHQWPATLVQPVGSPLSLECTVEGTSNPNLYWYRQAAGRGLQLLFYSVGIGQISSEVPQNLSASRPQDRQFILSSKKLLLSDSGFYLCACGTSVQETQYFGPGTRLLVL.

This chain connects TRBV6-5 to TRBJ2-1, with D possibly being TRBD1 (5 bases). This CDR3 is 15 amino acids long. Per the germline V gene, CDR1 is MNHEY and CDR2 is SVGAGI. Trimming left V 2 bases short and J 1 base short, with 9 bases between. CDR3 nucleotides: TGTGCCAGCAGTTACGCGGCAGGGTCCTACAATGAGCAGTTCTTC. This codes for CASSYAAGSYNEQFF.

V is TRBV5-6 and J is TRBJ2-7, with 10 bases matching TRBD2. The ends lost 6 bases at V and 4 bases at J; junction bases unmatched: 7. Germline values: CDR1 SGHDT, CDR2 YYEEEE. The CDR3 is made up of 14 amino acids. CDR3 region: CASTPSGGPYEQYF. In DNA form, the CDR3 reads TGTGCCAGCACCCCTAGCGGGGGTCCATACGAGCAGTACTTC.

This clone appeared once. The V and J genes are TRBV7-2 and TRBJ1-2, with 7 bases matching TRBD1. This CDR3 spans 15 amino acids. Germline lookup yields CDR1 SGHTA and CDR2 FQGNSA. V shed 5 bases and J 3 bases; nucleotides not matched to a gene: 9. The CDR3 DNA reads as TGTGCCAGCAGCCTAAGACAGGGTGGGGACTATGGCTACACCTTC. Encoded protein: CASSLRQGGDYGYTF.

The chain uses TRBV7-6 and TRBJ1-5; 12 bases line up with TRBD1. With V trimmed by 5 bases and J by 3 bases, 2 bases remained unmatched. Germline V gives CDR1 SGHVS, CDR2 FNYEAQ. This CDR3 spans 15 amino acids. In nucleotides, the CDR3 is TGTGCCAGCAGCCCGGGACAGGGGGCCAATCAGCCCCAGCATTTT. The encoded protein is CASSPGQGANQPQHF.

This chain uses TRBV7-9 with TRBJ2-3; weak D call: TRBD1 (5 bases). Germline CDR1 and CDR2: SEHNR and FQNEAQ (reference sequence). Trimming removed 5 bases at V and 3 bases at J, with 18 bases between. The CDR3 has 16 amino acids. This chain's CDR3 is CASSPDEGHRTDTQYF. CDR3 in DNA: TGTGCCAGCAGCCCTGATGAAGGACATCGGACAGATACGCAGTATTTT.

The CDR3 sequence is CASSRGDPSTDTQYF. The DNA for the CDR3 is TGTGCCAGCAGTCGGGGGGATCCTAGCACAGATACGCAGTATTTT. V and J are TRBV6-5 and TRBJ2-3; 7 bases are a match to TRBD2. Germline values: CDR1 MNHEY, CDR2 SVGAGI. The CDR3 loop spans 15 amino acids. V shed 5 bases, J shed 0 bases, and the junction held 5 bases outside the gene matches.